This is a list of T cell receptor beta chains from one sample in a study of control samples from healthy donors and cancer patients. Data came from immunoSEQ multiplex PCR; TCRdb stores just in-frame clones and leaves some out. The sample has about 120,000 clones, 90% seen once. The material sequenced was blood. These receptors all come from a man aged 40-50 years in good health. The CDR3 runs from the conserved cysteine through the conserved F or W. The order of the fields is V gene, J gene, clone size, CDR3 protein. Clone size is not always given. Where it is, it says once, few, many or a class for expanded clones.

TRBV7-8	TRBJ2-1	NA	CASSSGTASYNEQFF
TRBV6-2/TRBV6-3	TRBJ1-6	NA	CASSAQGALSPLHF
TRBV9	TRBJ2-1	NA	CASSPQVVTYNEQFF
TRBV10-3	TRBJ1-5	NA	CAIGWGLGNQPQHF
TRBV28	TRBJ1-2	once	CATVTANYGYTF
TRBV19	TRBJ2-3	NA	CASSIRVGGSDTQYF
TRBV11-3	TRBJ2-7	once	CASSLTSSGVQYF
TRBV7-3	TRBJ2-3	NA	CASSPEGPLGTQYF
TRBV29-1	TRBJ2-1	NA	CSVEVPGLHSEQFF
TRBV5-1	TRBJ2-1	NA	CASSDTPSYNEQFF
TRBV9	TRBJ2-5	NA	CASSFSGSETQYF
TRBV6-1	TRBJ2-5	NA	CASSVLAGGGMETQYF
TRBV5-1	TRBJ2-5	NA	CASSLNKETQYF
TRBV7-3	TRBJ2-5	NA	CASSSTTGPKTQYF
TRBV5-1	TRBJ1-1	NA	CASSRTRNTEAFF
TRBV7-2	TRBJ2-3	NA	CASNAGTSDTDTQYF
TRBV28	TRBJ2-1	NA	CASSSGGNNEQFF
TRBV27	TRBJ1-1	once	CASSLTGRSVNTEAFF
TRBV19	TRBJ2-7	NA	CASSIDGTSGSYEQYF
TRBV5-1	TRBJ2-3	NA	CASSLARTGGSDTQYF
TRBV19	TRBJ1-3	NA	CASSSDRLRNTIYF
TRBV11-2	TRBJ2-2	NA	CASSLRGAHTGELFF
TRBV28	TRBJ2-7	NA	CASSFPGQKGAQYF
TRBV19	TRBJ2-7	NA	CASSIGLANEQYF
TRBV19	TRBJ1-1	NA	CASSVRPSGYTEAFF
TRBV3-1/TRBV3-2	TRBJ2-6	NA	CASSQGFKVGGANVLTF
TRBV27	TRBJ2-7	NA	CASSLSPGRDYEQYF
TRBV5-1	TRBJ2-5	NA	CASSLEKTQYF
TRBV7-3	TRBJ2-5	NA	CASSPGGGQETQYF
TRBV7-8	TRBJ2-1	NA	CASSLGGTDRGIEQFF
TRBV28	TRBJ1-5	NA	CASRPGGSNQPQHF
TRBV5-1	TRBJ1-4	NA	CASSLWGGFEKLFF
TRBV2	TRBJ2-7	NA	CASSITGDRQYF
TRBV6-4	TRBJ1-5	NA	CASSPTAGGGQPQHF
TRBV5-1	TRBJ1-1	NA	CASSLGQGAGTEAFF
TRBV19	TRBJ1-1	NA	CASSSGFATEAFF
TRBV6-2/TRBV6-3	TRBJ2-3	NA	CASSSASGGLRDTQYF
TRBV5-1	TRBJ2-1	NA	CASSFTSSNNEQFF
TRBV5-8	TRBJ2-3	few	CASSLDDRGSTDTQYF
TRBV19	TRBJ2-7	NA	CASSNVDRAPLEQYF
TRBV10-2	TRBJ2-7	NA	CASSRQQGYEQYF
TRBV5-1	TRBJ1-1	NA	CASSSTGGLLDTEAFF
TRBV5-1	TRBJ1-1	NA	CASSAGGSRNTEAFF
TRBV12-5	TRBJ2-1	NA	CASGGGFLRSDEQFF
TRBV5-1	TRBJ1-2	NA	CASSLDPQGRNGYTF
TRBV2	TRBJ2-7	NA	CASSEGRGQYF
TRBV29-1	TRBJ2-5	NA	CSATGTGVQETQYF